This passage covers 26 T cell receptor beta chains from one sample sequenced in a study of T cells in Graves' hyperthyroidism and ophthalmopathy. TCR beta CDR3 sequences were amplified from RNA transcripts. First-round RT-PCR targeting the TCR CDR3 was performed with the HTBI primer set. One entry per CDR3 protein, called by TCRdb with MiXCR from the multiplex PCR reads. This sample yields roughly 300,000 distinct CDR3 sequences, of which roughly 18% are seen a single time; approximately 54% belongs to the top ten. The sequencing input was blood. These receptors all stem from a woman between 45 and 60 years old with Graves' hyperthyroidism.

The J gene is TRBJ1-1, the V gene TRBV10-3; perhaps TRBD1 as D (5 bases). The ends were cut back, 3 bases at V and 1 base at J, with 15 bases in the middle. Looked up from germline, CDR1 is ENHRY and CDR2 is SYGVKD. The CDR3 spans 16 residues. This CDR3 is CAISDLTGLPNTEAFF. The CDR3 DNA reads TGTGCCATCAGTGATTTGACGGGACTCCCGAACACTGAAGCTTTCTTT.

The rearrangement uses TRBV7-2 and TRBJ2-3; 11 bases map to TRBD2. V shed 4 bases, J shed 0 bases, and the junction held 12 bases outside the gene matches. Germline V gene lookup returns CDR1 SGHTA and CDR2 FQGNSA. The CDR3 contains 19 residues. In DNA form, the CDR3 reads TGTGCCAGCAGCTCCACGGGACTAGCGGAGATCTTCAGCACAGATACGCAGTATTTT. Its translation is CASSSTGLAEIFSTDTQYF.

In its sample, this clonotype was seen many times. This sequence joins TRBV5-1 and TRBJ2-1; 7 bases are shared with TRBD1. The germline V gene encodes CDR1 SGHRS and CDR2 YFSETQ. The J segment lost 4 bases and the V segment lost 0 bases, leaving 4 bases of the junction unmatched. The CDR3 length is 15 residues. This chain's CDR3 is CASSLEGAGYNEQFF. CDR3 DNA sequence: TGCGCCAGCAGCTTGGAGGGGGCTGGGTACAATGAGCAGTTCTTC.

CDR3 protein: CASSEMGPNTGELFF. Here the CDR3 DNA reads TGTGCCAGCAGTGAAATGGGGCCGAACACCGGGGAGCTGTTTTTT. The chain links TRBV2 to TRBJ2-2; D possibly corresponds to TRBD1 (5 bases). The V gene's germline CDR1 is SNHLY and CDR2 FYNNEI. This CDR3 has 15 residues. V lost 2 bases and J 0 bases, leaving 7 bases between the germline ends.

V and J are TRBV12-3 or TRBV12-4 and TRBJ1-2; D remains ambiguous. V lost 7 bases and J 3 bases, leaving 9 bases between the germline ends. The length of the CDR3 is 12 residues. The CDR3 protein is CASTERDYGYTF. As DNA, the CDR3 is TGTGCCAGCACAGAAAGAGACTATGGCTACACCTTC.

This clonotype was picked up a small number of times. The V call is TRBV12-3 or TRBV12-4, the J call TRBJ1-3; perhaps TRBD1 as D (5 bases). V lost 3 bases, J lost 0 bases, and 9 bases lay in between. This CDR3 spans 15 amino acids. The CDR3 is CASSLGRASGNTIYF. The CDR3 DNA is TGTGCCAGCAGTTTGGGCAGGGCCTCTGGAAACACCATATATTTT.

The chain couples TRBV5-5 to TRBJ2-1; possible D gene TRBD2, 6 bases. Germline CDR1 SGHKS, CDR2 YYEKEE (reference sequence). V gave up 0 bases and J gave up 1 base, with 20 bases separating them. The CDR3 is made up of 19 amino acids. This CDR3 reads CASSLAGGRGRISYNEQFF. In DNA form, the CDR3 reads TGTGCCAGCAGCTTGGCCGGAGGGCGGGGCAGGATTTCCTACAATGAGCAGTTCTTC.

CDR3 DNA: TGTGCCAGCAGCTCCCAGGGGGCGTTCTACAATGAGCAGTTCTTC. Amino acids: CASSSQGAFYNEQFF. V is TRBV7-8 and J is TRBJ2-1; 8 bases are a match to TRBD1. J gave up 3 bases and V 4 bases, and 5 bases lay outside the gene matches. Germline loops: CDR1 SGHVS, CDR2 FQNEAQ. The CDR3 runs to 15 residues.

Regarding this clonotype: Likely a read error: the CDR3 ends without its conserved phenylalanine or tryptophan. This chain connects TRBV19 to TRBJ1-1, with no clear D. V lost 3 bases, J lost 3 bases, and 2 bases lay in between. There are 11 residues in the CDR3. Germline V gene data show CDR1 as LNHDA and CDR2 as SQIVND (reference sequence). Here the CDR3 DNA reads TGTGCCAGTAGTATTCACACTGAAGCTTTCCTT. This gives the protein CASSIHTEAFL.

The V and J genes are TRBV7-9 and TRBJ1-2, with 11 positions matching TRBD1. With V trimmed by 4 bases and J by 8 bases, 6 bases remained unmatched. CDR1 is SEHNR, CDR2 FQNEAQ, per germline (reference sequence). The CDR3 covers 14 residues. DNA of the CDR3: TGTGCCAGCAGCTCTTGGACAGGGGGCTCCGGCTACACCTTC. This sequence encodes CASSSWTGGSGYTF.

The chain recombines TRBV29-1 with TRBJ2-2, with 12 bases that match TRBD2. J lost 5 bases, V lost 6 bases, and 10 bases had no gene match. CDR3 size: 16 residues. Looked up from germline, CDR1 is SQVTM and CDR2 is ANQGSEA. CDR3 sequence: CSVSSSGGARTGELFF. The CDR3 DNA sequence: TGCAGCGTGTCGTCTAGCGGGGGGGCGCGGACCGGGGAGCTGTTTTTT.

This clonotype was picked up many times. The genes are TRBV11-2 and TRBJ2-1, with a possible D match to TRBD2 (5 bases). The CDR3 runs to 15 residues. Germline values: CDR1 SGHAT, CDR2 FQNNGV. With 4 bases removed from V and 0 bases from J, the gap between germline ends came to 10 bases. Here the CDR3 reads CASSSAGRSYNEQFF. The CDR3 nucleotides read TGTGCCAGCAGCTCGGCGGGTCGCTCCTACAATGAGCAGTTCTTC.

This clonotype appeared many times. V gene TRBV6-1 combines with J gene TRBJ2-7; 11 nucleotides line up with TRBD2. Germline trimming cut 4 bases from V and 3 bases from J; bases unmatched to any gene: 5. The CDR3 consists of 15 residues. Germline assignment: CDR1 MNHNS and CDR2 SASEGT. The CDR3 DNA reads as TGTGCCAGCAGTGTTAGCGGGGGGGTCGGCTACGAGCAGTACGTC. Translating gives CASSVSGGVGYEQYV.

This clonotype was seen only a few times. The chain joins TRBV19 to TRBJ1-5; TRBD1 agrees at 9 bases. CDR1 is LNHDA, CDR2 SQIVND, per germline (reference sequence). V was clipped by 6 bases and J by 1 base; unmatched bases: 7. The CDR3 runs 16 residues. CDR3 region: CASSLGTGRSNQPQHF. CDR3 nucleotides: TGTGCCAGTAGCCTAGGGACAGGGAGGAGCAATCAGCCCCAGCATTTT.

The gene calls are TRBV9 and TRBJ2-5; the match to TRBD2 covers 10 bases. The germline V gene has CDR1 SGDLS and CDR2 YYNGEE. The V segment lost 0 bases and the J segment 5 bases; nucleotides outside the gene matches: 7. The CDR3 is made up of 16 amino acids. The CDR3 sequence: CASSVGEREGRETQYF. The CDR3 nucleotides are TGTGCCAGCAGCGTAGGCGAGCGGGAGGGCCGGGAGACCCAGTACTTC.

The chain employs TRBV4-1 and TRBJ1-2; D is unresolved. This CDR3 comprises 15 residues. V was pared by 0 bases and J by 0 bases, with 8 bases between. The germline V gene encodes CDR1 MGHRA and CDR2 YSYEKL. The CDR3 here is CASSQEPLANYGYTF. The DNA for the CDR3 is TGCGCCAGCAGCCAAGAGCCATTAGCTAACTATGGCTACACCTTC.

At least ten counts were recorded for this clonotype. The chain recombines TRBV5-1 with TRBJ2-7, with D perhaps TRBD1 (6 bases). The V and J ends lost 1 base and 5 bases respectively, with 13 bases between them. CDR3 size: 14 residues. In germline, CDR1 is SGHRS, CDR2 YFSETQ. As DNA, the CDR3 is TGCGCCAGCAGCTTGTGGGGGCCGGGGAACGAGCAGTACGTC. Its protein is CASSLWGPGNEQYV.

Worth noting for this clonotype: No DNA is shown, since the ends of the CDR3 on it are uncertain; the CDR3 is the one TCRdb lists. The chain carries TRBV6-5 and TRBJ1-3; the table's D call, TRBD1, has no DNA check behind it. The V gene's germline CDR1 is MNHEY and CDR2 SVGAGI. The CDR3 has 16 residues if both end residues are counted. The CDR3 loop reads CASSYSSVGQGIPLNF.

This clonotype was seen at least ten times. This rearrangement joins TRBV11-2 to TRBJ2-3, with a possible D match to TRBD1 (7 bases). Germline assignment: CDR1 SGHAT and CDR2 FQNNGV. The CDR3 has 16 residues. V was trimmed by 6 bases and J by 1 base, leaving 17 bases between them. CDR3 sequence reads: CASRGGRGSGTDTQYF. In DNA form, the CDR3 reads TGTGCCAGCAGGGGGGGCAGGGGGTCTGGCACAGATACGCAGTATTTT. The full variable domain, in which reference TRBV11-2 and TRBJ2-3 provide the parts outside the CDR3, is EAGVAQSPRYKIIEKRQSVAFWCNPISGHATLYWYQQILGQGPKLLIQFQNNGVVDDSQLPKDRFSAERLKGVDSTLKIQPAKLEDSAVYLCASRGGRGSGTDTQYFGPGTRLTVL.

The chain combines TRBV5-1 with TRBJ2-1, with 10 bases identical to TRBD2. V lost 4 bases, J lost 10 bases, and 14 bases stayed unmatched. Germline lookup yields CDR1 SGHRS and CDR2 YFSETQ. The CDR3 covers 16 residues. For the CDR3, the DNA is TGCGCCAGCAGCCCCTCTGGGGCTAGCGGGAGTGGAGAGCAGTTCTTC. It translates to CASSPSGASGSGEQFF. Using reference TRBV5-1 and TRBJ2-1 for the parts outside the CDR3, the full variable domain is KAGVTQTPRYLIKTRGQQVTLSCSPISGHRSVSWYQQTPGQGLQFLFEYFSETQRNKGNFPGRFSGRQFSNSRSEMNVSTLELGDSALYLCASSPSGASGSGEQFFGPGTRLTVL.

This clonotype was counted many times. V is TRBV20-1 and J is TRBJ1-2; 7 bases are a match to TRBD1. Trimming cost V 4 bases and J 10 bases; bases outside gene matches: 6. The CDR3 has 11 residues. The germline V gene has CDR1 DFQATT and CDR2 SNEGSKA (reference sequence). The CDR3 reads CSATGTADYTF. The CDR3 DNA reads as TGCAGTGCTACTGGGACAGCCGACTACACCTTC.

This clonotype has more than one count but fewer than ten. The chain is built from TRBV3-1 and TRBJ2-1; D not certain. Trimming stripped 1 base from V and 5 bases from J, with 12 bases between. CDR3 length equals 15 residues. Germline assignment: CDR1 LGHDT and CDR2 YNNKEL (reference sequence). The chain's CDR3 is CASSQGAASDNEQFF. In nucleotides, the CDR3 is TGTGCCAGCAGCCAAGGAGCAGCTTCTGACAATGAGCAGTTCTTC.

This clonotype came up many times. CDR3 sequence reads: CASREVGNTEAFF. The CDR3, as DNA: TGTGCCAGCAGGGAAGTAGGGAACACTGAAGCTTTCTTT. The chain joins TRBV6-2 or TRBV6-3 to TRBJ1-1, with no clear D. The germline gives CDR1 MNHEY, CDR2 SVGEGT. The CDR3 covers 13 residues. The V end was cut by 6 bases, the J end by 1 base, with 9 bases between.

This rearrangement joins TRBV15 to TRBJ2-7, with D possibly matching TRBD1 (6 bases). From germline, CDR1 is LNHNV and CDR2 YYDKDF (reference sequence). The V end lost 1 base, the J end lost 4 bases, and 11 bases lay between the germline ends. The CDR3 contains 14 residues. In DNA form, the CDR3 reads TGTGCCACCAGCAGAGGCCGCGACAGGTACGAGCAGTACGTC. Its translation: CATSRGRDRYEQYV.

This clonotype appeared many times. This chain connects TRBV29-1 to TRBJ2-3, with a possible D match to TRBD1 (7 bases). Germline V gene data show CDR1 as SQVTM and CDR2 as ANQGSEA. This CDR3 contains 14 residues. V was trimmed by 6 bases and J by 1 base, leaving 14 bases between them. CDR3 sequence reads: CSVPRGVGTDTQYF. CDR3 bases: TGCAGCGTCCCCAGGGGGGTCGGCACAGATACGCAGTATTTT.

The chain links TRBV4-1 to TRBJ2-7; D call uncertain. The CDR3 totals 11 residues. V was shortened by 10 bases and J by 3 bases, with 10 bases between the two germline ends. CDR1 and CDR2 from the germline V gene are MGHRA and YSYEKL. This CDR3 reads CAIPFGYEQYF. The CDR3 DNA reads TGCGCCATCCCGTTCGGCTACGAGCAGTACTTC.